The rows below give T cell receptor beta chains drawn from one sample of a study of early T cells in non-severe SARS-CoV-2 infection. TCRdb recomputed calls from the 5' RACE reads with MiXCR, one row per CDR3 protein. The table has tens of thousands of distinct CDR3 sequences, about 11% seen once. The sequencing here drew on whole blood, taken at baseline. These TCRs come from an adult who was a healthcare worker with PCR-confirmed SARS-CoV-2 infection or an uninfected control (not recorded which). Each CDR3 is given with its conserved first and last residue. D genes are given only for firm matches. Only part of the rows carry a size: once, few, many, or a class if the clone is expanded.

d_call: NA
v_call: TRBV6-2/TRBV6-3
clone_size: few
j_call: TRBJ1-5
cdr3_aa: CASTGGGYSNQPQHF
cdr3_nt: TGTGCCAGCACCGGAGGGGGATATAGCAATCAGCCCCAGCATTTT

d_call: NA
v_call: TRBV5-1
clone_size: many
j_call: TRBJ2-3
cdr3_aa: CASSSVAMDTQYF
cdr3_nt: TGCGCCAGCAGCTCGGTAGCCATGGATACGCAGTATTTT

d_call: TRBD1
v_call: TRBV6-2/TRBV6-3
clone_size: NA
j_call: TRBJ2-6
cdr3_aa: CASSYSTGINSGANVLTF
cdr3_nt: TGTGCCAGCAGTTACTCGACAGGGATAAACTCTGGGGCCAACGTCCTGACTTTC

d_call: TRBD1
v_call: TRBV5-6
clone_size: NA
j_call: TRBJ1-1
cdr3_aa: CASSLHRGAMMNTEAFF
cdr3_nt: TGTGCCAGCAGCTTGCACAGGGGGGCCATGATGAACACTGAAGCTTTCTTT

d_call: TRBD1
v_call: TRBV6-2/TRBV6-3
clone_size: few
j_call: TRBJ1-5
cdr3_aa: CASSYSEGQGGQPQHF
cdr3_nt: TGTGCCAGCAGTTATTCCGAGGGACAGGGCGGTCAGCCCCAGCATTTT

d_call: NA
v_call: TRBV12-3/TRBV12-4
clone_size: many
j_call: TRBJ2-7
cdr3_aa: CASSLQGPIYF
cdr3_nt: TGTGCCAGCAGTTTGCAGGGACCTATTTACTTC

d_call: TRBD1
v_call: TRBV5-1
clone_size: few
j_call: TRBJ1-2
cdr3_aa: CASSAGTDSYYGYTF
cdr3_nt: TGCGCCAGCAGCGCCGGGACAGATTCCTACTATGGCTACACCTTC

d_call: NA
v_call: TRBV7-3
clone_size: NA
j_call: TRBJ2-1
cdr3_aa: CASSLRQGANNEQFF
cdr3_nt: TGTGCCAGCAGCTTAAGACAAGGGGCCAACAATGAGCAGTTCTTC

d_call: TRBD1
v_call: TRBV6-5
clone_size: many
j_call: TRBJ2-3
cdr3_aa: CASRRTGESTDTQYF
cdr3_nt: TGTGCCAGCAGACGGACAGGGGAAAGCACAGATACGCAGTATTTT

d_call: NA
v_call: TRBV29-1
clone_size: NA
j_call: TRBJ2-7
cdr3_aa: CSVVKRETYEQYF
cdr3_nt: TGCAGCGTTGTAAAAAGGGAAACCTACGAGCAGTACTTC

d_call: NA
v_call: TRBV20-1
clone_size: NA
j_call: TRBJ2-3
cdr3_aa: CSARGSVGLGDTQYF
cdr3_nt: TGCAGTGCTAGAGGGAGCGTGGGACTTGGCGATACGCAGTATTTT

d_call: NA
v_call: TRBV11-3
clone_size: many
j_call: TRBJ1-1
cdr3_aa: CASSSRNTEAFF
cdr3_nt: TGTGCCAGCAGCTCTCGGAACACTGAAGCTTTCTTT

d_call: TRBD2
v_call: TRBV20-1
clone_size: NA
j_call: TRBJ2-1
cdr3_aa: CSSRTSGRADNEQFF
cdr3_nt: TGCAGTAGTAGGACTAGCGGGAGGGCCGACAATGAGCAGTTCTTC

d_call: NA
v_call: TRBV5-4
clone_size: NA
j_call: TRBJ2-1
cdr3_aa: CASSIDQPRSSYNEQFF
cdr3_nt: TGTGCCAGCAGCATTGACCAGCCCCGAAGCTCCTACAATGAGCAGTTCTTC